This T cell receptor beta chain was captured by sequencing in a study of chemoradiotherapy in HPV16-positive cancers. Here immunoSEQ multiplex PCR was the method, and the copy in TCRdb shows in-frame clones only, minus some. The top ten hold roughly 18% of the sample, which has 25,000 to 30,000 clones, more than 85% seen once. The starting material was blood, obtained from a patient who underwent chemoradiotherapy. This clonotype originated in a human donor with HPV-associated anogenital cancer.

As DNA, the CDR3 is TGTGCCAGCAGCTTAACTTCTACTGGCGGGGCACACCGAGAGACCCAGTACTTC. It translates to CASSLTSTGGAHRETQYF. The rearrangement links TRBV7-2 to TRBJ2-5, with D possibly TRBD2 on 6 matching bases. Germline CDR1 is SGHTA and CDR2 is FQGNSA. The CDR3 is 18 residues long. The V gene lost 2 bases and the J gene lost 4 bases, with 23 bases spanning the gap.